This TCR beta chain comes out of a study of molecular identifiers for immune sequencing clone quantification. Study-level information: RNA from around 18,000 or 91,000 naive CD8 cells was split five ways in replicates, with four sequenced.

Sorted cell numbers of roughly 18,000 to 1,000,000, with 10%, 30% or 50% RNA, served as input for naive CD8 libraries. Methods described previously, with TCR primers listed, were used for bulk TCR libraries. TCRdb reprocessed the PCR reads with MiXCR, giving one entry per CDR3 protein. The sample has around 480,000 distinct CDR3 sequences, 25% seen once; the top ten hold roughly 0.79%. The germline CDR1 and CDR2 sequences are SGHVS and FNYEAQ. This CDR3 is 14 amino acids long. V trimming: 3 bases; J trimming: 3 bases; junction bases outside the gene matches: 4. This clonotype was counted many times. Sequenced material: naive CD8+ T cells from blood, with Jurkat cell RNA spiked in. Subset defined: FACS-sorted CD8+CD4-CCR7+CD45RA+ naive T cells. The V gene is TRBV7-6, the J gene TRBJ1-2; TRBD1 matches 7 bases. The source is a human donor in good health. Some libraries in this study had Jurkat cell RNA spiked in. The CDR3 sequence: CASSLGRGYYGYTF. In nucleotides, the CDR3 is TGTGCCAGCAGCTTGGGCAGGGGGTACTATGGCTACACCTTC.